The 11 T cell receptor beta chains reported below all come from one sample, sequenced in a study of OX40 agonist ivuxolimab in advanced cancers. The protocol was immunoSEQ multiplex PCR, while the TCRdb copy is restricted to in-frame clones and leaves out a portion. The sample includes around 35,000 clones, less than 85% of them seen just once. The specimen was CD4+ or CD8+ T cells sorted from blood, collected in a trial of the OX40 agonist ivuxolimab. These receptors all stem from an adult with an advanced solid tumor such as melanoma, head and neck, liver or kidney cancer.

This chain uses TRBV11-2 with TRBJ2-2; D call uncertain. V was cut by 5 bases and J by 7 bases, with 14 bases left in between. This CDR3 contains 14 residues. Germline CDR1 is SGHAT and CDR2 is FQNNGV. The CDR3 nucleotides read TGTGCCAGCAGCGCGGAAGGAATGCGCGGGGAGCTGTTTTTT. It translates to CASSAEGMRGELFF.

The chain uses TRBV15 and TRBJ2-5; the match to TRBD2 covers 9 bases. CDR3 length: 16 amino acids. CDR1 and CDR2 (germline): LNHNV, YYDKDF (reference sequence). With 0 bases clipped from V and 2 bases from J, the junction kept 4 bases outside the gene matches. Here the CDR3 DNA reads TGTGCCACCAGCAGAGAACTAGCGGGTCTTCAAGAGACCCAGTACTTC. Translated: CATSRELAGLQETQYF.

CDR3 loop: CASSLSTSYTDTQYF. DNA of the CDR3: TGTGCCAGCAGTCTTTCGACTAGCTACACAGATACGCAGTATTTT. The chain couples TRBV7-9 to TRBJ2-3; 7 positions match TRBD2. Trimming removed 6 bases from V and 2 bases from J; junction bases left unmatched: 8. The CDR3 totals 15 residues. Germline CDR1 reads SEHNR; CDR2 reads FQNEAQ (reference sequence).

CDR3: CSVYLEVSSYEQYF. The CDR3 DNA is TGCAGCGTTTACTTGGAGGTGAGCTCCTACGAGCAGTACTTC. The chain employs TRBV29-1 and TRBJ2-7; TRBD2 might be the D (5 bases). The V gene lost 5 bases and the J gene lost 0 bases, with 14 bases spanning the gap. The CDR3 spans 14 residues. Per the germline V gene, CDR1 is SQVTM and CDR2 is ANQGSEA.

The chain combines TRBV2 with TRBJ2-7; 12 positions match TRBD2. Germline loops: CDR1 SNHLY, CDR2 FYNNEI. V lost 6 bases to trimming and J lost 1 base; unmatched junction nucleotides: 4. The length of the CDR3 is 15 residues. CDR3 region: CASRGGTSGSYEQYF. As DNA, the CDR3 is TGTGCCAGCAGGGGAGGGACTAGCGGGTCCTACGAGCAGTACTTC.

This rearrangement joins TRBV27 to TRBJ1-5, with D possibly TRBD1 on 6 matching bases. The CDR3 is 15 residues long. V gave up 1 base and J gave up 6 bases, with 13 bases separating them. CDR1 MNHEY and CDR2 SMNVEV come from the germline V gene (reference sequence). Written as DNA, the CDR3 is TGTGCCAGCAGTTTATTGGGGGGGGCCGGTCAGCCCCAGCATTTT. Amino acids: CASSLLGGAGQPQHF.

DNA of the CDR3: TGCGCCAGCAGCCTACCCGCCGGGGAAAAACTGTTTTTT. Encoded protein: CASSLPAGEKLFF. The V and J genes are TRBV4-1 and TRBJ1-4; no definite D call. This CDR3 is built from 13 residues. The V and J ends lost 4 bases and 8 bases respectively, with 11 bases between them. The germline V gene has CDR1 MGHRA and CDR2 YSYEKL.

The chain links TRBV28 to TRBJ1-4; D is unclear. This CDR3 region has 14 residues. Germline CDR1 and CDR2: MDHEN and SYDVKM. The V gene lost 6 bases and the J gene lost 7 bases, with 15 bases spanning the gap. Written as DNA, the CDR3 is TGTGCCAGCAGCCCCGGCGGAGGGAGTGAAAAACTGTTTTTT. Its protein is CASSPGGGSEKLFF.

The rearrangement links TRBV7-9 to TRBJ2-7; TRBD1 aligns across 12 bases. The trim removed 2 bases at V and 6 bases at J, leaving 8 bases unmatched. Germline V gene data show CDR1 as SEHNR and CDR2 as FQNEAQ (reference sequence). The CDR3 runs 16 residues. The chain's CDR3 is CASSLSPGQGAGEQYF. CDR3 in DNA: TGTGCCAGCAGCTTATCCCCGGGACAGGGGGCCGGCGAGCAGTACTTC. The whole variable domain, filled in from reference TRBV7-9 and TRBJ2-7, reads DTGVSQNPRHKITKRGQNVTFRCDPISEHNRLYWYRQTLGQGPEFLTYFQNEAQLEKSRLLSDRFSAERPKGSFSTLEIQRTEQGDSAMYLCASSLSPGQGAGEQYFGPGTRLTVT.

This clone has just a few counts. The rearrangement uses TRBV7-2 and TRBJ1-4; D unclear. V was shortened by 3 bases and J by 6 bases, with 11 bases between the two germline ends. Germline assignment: CDR1 SGHTA and CDR2 FQGNSA. This CDR3 comprises 14 residues. Here the CDR3 reads CASSFLGRHEKLFF. CDR3 DNA sequence: TGTGCCAGCAGCTTTTTAGGGAGGCATGAAAAACTGTTTTTT.

In nucleotides, the CDR3 is TGTGCCAGCAGCCCAACTAGCGGGGGGTACCTAGCACAGGATACGCAGTATTTT. The encoded protein is CASSPTSGGYLAQDTQYF. V gene TRBV7-6 combines with J gene TRBJ2-3; 12 positions match TRBD2. With 5 bases clipped from V and 6 bases from J, the junction kept 15 bases outside the gene matches. Germline V lookup: CDR1 SGHVS, CDR2 FNYEAQ. The CDR3 covers 18 residues.